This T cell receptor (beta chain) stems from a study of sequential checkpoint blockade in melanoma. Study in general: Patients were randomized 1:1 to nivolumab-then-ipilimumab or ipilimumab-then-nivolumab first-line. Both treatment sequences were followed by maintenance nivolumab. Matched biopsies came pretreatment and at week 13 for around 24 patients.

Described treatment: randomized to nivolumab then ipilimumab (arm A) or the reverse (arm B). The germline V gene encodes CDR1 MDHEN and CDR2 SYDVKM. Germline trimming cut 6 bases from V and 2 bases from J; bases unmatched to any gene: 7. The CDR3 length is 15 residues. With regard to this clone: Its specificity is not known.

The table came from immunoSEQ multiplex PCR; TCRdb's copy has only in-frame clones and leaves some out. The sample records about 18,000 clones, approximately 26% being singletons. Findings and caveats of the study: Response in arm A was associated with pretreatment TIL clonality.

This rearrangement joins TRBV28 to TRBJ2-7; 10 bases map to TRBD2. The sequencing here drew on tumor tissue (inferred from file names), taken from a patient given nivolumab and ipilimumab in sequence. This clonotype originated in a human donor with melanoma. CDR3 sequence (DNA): TGTGCCAGCAGGCAATCGCTAGCGGGAGCCTACGAGCAGTACTTC. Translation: CASRQSLAGAYEQYF.